One T cell receptor (beta chain) is described in this entry. The germline V gene has CDR1 DFQATT and CDR2 SNEGSKA (reference sequence). The CDR3 has 14 amino acids. V gave up 2 bases and J gave up 3 bases; unmatched junction bases: 2. The data are from a study of T cells in Graves' hyperthyroidism and ophthalmopathy. On the study more broadly: Peripheral blood was acquired at first diagnosis, ahead of any therapy whatsoever.

Ahead of any ophthalmopathy symptoms, the blood sample was obtained at the first diagnosis of hyperthyroidism. The source of the PBMCs was 10 ml of fresh peripheral blood. Researchers took RNA transcripts and amplified the TCR beta CDR3 regions from them. First-round RT-PCR with HTBI primers amplified the TCR CDR3 region. TCRdb re-analysed the multiplex PCR reads in MiXCR, keeping a single row per CDR3 protein. The table includes about 380,000 distinct CDR3 sequences, 13% detected once. This sequence was found in a young man with Graves' hyperthyroidism that later progressed to Graves' ophthalmopathy. The chain has TRBV20-1 and TRBJ2-1; 9 nucleotides agree with TRBD2. The specimen was blood. In nucleotides, the CDR3 is TGCAGTGCTAGACTAGCGGGGCACTACAATGAGCAGTTCTTC. Encoded protein: CSARLAGHYNEQFF.